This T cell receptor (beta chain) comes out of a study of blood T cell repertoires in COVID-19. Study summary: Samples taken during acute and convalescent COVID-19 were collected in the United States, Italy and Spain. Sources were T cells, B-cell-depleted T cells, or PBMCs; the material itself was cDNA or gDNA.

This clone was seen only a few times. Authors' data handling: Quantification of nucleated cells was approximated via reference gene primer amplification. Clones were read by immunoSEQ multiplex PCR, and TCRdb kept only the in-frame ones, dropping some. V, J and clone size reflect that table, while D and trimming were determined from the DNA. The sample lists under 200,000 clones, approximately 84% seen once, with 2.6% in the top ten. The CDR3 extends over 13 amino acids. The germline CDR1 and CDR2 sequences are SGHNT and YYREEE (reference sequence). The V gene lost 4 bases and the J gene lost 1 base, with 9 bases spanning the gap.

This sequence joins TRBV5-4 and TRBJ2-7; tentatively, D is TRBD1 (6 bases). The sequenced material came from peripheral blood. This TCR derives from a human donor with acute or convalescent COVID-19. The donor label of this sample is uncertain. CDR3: CASSHGQSYEQYF. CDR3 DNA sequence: TGTGCCAGCAGCCATGGACAGTCCTACGAGCAGTACTTC.